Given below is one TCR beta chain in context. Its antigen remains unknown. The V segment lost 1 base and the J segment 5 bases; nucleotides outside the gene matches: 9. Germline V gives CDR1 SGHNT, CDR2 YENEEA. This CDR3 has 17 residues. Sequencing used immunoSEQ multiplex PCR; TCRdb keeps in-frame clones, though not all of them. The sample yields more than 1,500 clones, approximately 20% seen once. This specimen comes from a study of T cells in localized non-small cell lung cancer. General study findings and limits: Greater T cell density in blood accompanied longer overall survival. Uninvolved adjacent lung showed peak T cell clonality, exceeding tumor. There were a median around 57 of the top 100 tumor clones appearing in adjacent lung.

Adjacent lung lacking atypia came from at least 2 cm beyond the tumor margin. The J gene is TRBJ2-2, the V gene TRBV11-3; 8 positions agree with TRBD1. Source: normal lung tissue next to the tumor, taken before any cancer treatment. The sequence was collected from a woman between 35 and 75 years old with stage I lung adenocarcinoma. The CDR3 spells CASSLGVGQASTGELFF. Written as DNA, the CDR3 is TGTGCCAGCAGCTTAGGGGTGGGACAGGCCTCTACCGGGGAGCTGTTTTTT.